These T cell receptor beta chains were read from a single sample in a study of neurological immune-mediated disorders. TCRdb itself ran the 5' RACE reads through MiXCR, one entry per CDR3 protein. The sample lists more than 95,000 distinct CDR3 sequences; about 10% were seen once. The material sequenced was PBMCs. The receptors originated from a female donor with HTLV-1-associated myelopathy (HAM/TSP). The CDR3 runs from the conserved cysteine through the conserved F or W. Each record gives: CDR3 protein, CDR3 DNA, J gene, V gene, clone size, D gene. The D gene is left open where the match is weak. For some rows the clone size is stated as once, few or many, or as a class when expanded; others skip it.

CDR3aa: CASSPRRGANMSTDTQYF
CDR3nt: TGTGCCAGCAGTCCTAGACGGGGGGCCAATATGAGCACAGATACGCAGTATTTT
j_gene: TRBJ2-3
v_gene: TRBV12-3/TRBV12-4
abundance: .
d_gene: .

CDR3aa: CVSSRQGYGYTF
CDR3nt: TGTGTCAGCAGCAGACAGGGTTATGGCTACACCTTC
j_gene: TRBJ1-2
v_gene: TRBV28
abundance: .
d_gene: TRBD1

CDR3aa: CASSLLPNTGEPFF
CDR3nt: TGCGCCAGCAGCTTGCTTCCTAACACCGGGGAGCCGTTTTTT
j_gene: TRBJ2-2
v_gene: TRBV5-1
abundance: .
d_gene: .

CDR3aa: CVSSELDSSETQYF
CDR3nt: TGTGTCAGCAGTGAGCTTGACAGCTCGGAGACCCAGTACTTC
j_gene: TRBJ2-5
v_gene: TRBV25-1
abundance: few
d_gene: .

CDR3aa: CASRRGQGGQPQHF
CDR3nt: TGTGCCAGCAGACGGGGACAGGGGGGTCAGCCCCAGCATTTT
j_gene: TRBJ1-5
v_gene: TRBV28
abundance: many
d_gene: TRBD1

CDR3aa: CASSPLVGKTYEQYF
CDR3nt: TGTGCCAGCAGCCCCCTGGTTGGGAAAACCTACGAGCAGTACTTC
j_gene: TRBJ2-7
v_gene: TRBV7-2
abundance: many
d_gene: .

CDR3aa: CASSEGTGVRGYTF
CDR3nt: TGCGCCAGCAGTGAGGGGACAGGGGTCCGGGGCTACACCTTC
j_gene: TRBJ1-2
v_gene: TRBV10-2
abundance: .
d_gene: TRBD1

CDR3aa: CSAHNPASGGRDTQYF
CDR3nt: TGCAGTGCTCACAATCCGGCTAGCGGGGGGAGAGATACGCAGTATTTT
j_gene: TRBJ2-3
v_gene: TRBV20-1
abundance: many
d_gene: TRBD2

CDR3aa: CASSKAGGKAETQYF
CDR3nt: TGTGCCAGCAGCAAAGCAGGGGGCAAGGCAGAGACCCAGTACTTC
j_gene: TRBJ2-5
v_gene: TRBV14
abundance: many
d_gene: TRBD1

CDR3aa: CSARDAQGVDEKLFF
CDR3nt: TGCAGTGCTAGAGATGCACAGGGTGTTGACGAAAAACTGTTTTTT
j_gene: TRBJ1-4
v_gene: TRBV20-1
abundance: many
d_gene: .

CDR3aa: CASSPTTGYGYEQYF
CDR3nt: TGTGCCAGCAGCCCCACGACTGGTTATGGCTACGAGCAGTACTTC
j_gene: TRBJ2-7
v_gene: TRBV7-2
abundance: .
d_gene: .

CDR3aa: CASSPDRANTGELFF
CDR3nt: TGCGCCAGCAGCCCGGACAGGGCTAACACCGGGGAGCTGTTTTTT
j_gene: TRBJ2-2
v_gene: TRBV5-1
abundance: many
d_gene: TRBD1

CDR3aa: CASSRHRGLETQYF
CDR3nt: TGTGCTAGCAGCAGACACAGGGGGCTAGAGACCCAGTACTTC
j_gene: TRBJ2-5
v_gene: TRBV7-7
abundance: many
d_gene: TRBD1

CDR3aa: CASSENVAGPYNEQFF
CDR3nt: TGTGCCAGCAGTGAAAACGTAGCGGGGCCATACAATGAGCAGTTCTTC
j_gene: TRBJ2-1
v_gene: TRBV6-1
abundance: few
d_gene: TRBD2

CDR3aa: CASRLEYNSHLHF
CDR3nt: TGCGCCAGCCGGCTCGAATATAATTCACACCTCCACTTT
j_gene: TRBJ1-6
v_gene: TRBV5-1
abundance: many
d_gene: .

CDR3aa: CASSLEAGGLNEQFF
CDR3nt: TGCGCCAGCAGCTTGGAGGCGGGGGGGCTGAATGAGCAGTTCTTC
j_gene: TRBJ2-1
v_gene: TRBV5-1
abundance: .
d_gene: TRBD2

CDR3aa: CASSSYSYNEQFF
CDR3nt: TGTGCCAGCAGCTCGTACTCCTACAATGAGCAGTTCTTC
j_gene: TRBJ2-1
v_gene: TRBV5-5
abundance: many
d_gene: .

CDR3aa: CASSLVSPREEAQYF
CDR3nt: TGCGCCAGCAGCTTGGTATCCCCCCGGGAGGAGGCCCAGTACTTC
j_gene: TRBJ2-5
v_gene: TRBV5-1
abundance: many
d_gene: TRBD2

CDR3aa: CASSLDPGTGSNIQYF
CDR3nt: TGTGCCAGCAGCTTGGACCCCGGGACAGGTAGCAACATTCAGTACTTC
j_gene: TRBJ2-4
v_gene: TRBV5-5
abundance: many
d_gene: TRBD1

CDR3aa: CASGLIDEQYF
CDR3nt: TGTGCTAGTGGTTTGATCGACGAGCAGTACTTC
j_gene: TRBJ2-7
v_gene: TRBV12-5
abundance: many
d_gene: .

CDR3aa: CSAISGGAITDTQYF
CDR3nt: TGCAGTGCCATTAGCGGGGGGGCCATCACAGATACGCAGTATTTT
j_gene: TRBJ2-3
v_gene: TRBV20-1
abundance: .
d_gene: TRBD2

CDR3aa: CASSGGPRVRNSPLHF
CDR3nt: TGCGCCAGCAGCGGGGGTCCGAGGGTCCGAAATTCACCCCTCCACTTT
j_gene: TRBJ1-6
v_gene: TRBV5-1
abundance: many
d_gene: .

CDR3aa: CASSQGLRTYEQYF
CDR3nt: TGCGCCAGCAGCCAGGGACTGCGAACCTACGAGCAGTACTTC
j_gene: TRBJ2-7
v_gene: TRBV5-1
abundance: many
d_gene: .

CDR3aa: CASSVGAEETQYF
CDR3nt: TGTGCCAGCAGCGTAGGGGCGGAAGAGACCCAGTACTTC
j_gene: TRBJ2-5
v_gene: TRBV9
abundance: many
d_gene: .

CDR3aa: CASSQQMGPSQFF
CDR3nt: TGTGCCAGCAGTCAGCAAATGGGACCGTCTCAGTTCTTC
j_gene: TRBJ2-1
v_gene: TRBV25-1
abundance: many
d_gene: .

CDR3aa: CSALNSPTQGNYF
CDR3nt: TGCAGTGCCCTAAACTCCCCCACACAGGGGAACTACTTC
j_gene: TRBJ2-7
v_gene: TRBV20-1
abundance: many
d_gene: TRBD1

CDR3aa: CASSLVILQGDEQFF
CDR3nt: TGTGCCAGCAGCTTAGTTATCTTACAGGGCGATGAGCAGTTCTTC
j_gene: TRBJ2-1
v_gene: TRBV7-9
abundance: many
d_gene: .

CDR3aa: CASSLEGHSNEPQHF
CDR3nt: TGTGCCAGCAGCTTGGAGGGACATAGCAATGAGCCCCAGCATTTT
j_gene: TRBJ1-5
v_gene: TRBV5-5
abundance: .
d_gene: .

CDR3aa: CASGPPSRNYNEQFF
CDR3nt: TGTGCTAGTGGCCCACCCTCAAGAAACTACAATGAGCAGTTCTTC
j_gene: TRBJ2-1
v_gene: TRBV12-5
abundance: many
d_gene: .

CDR3aa: CASSLFASYEQYF
CDR3nt: TGCGCCAGCAGCTTGTTTGCCAGCTACGAGCAGTACTTC
j_gene: TRBJ2-7
v_gene: TRBV5-1
abundance: many
d_gene: .

CDR3aa: CASSQEALAGGPDTQYF
CDR3nt: TGTGCCAGCAGCCAAGAGGCATTAGCGGGGGGGCCGGATACGCAGTATTTT
j_gene: TRBJ2-3
v_gene: TRBV4-2
abundance: many
d_gene: TRBD2

CDR3aa: CASSYFRTTNEQFF
CDR3nt: TGTGCCAGCAGTTACTTCAGGACTACCAATGAGCAGTTCTTC
j_gene: TRBJ2-1
v_gene: TRBV6-5
abundance: few
d_gene: .

CDR3aa: CASSLGGRAAQETQYF
CDR3nt: TGCGCCAGCAGCTTGGGAGGTCGGGCAGCCCAAGAGACCCAGTACTTC
j_gene: TRBJ2-5
v_gene: TRBV5-1
abundance: few
d_gene: .

CDR3aa: CASSDGRAYEQYF
CDR3nt: TGTGCCAGCAGCGATGGACGGGCCTACGAGCAGTACTTC
j_gene: TRBJ2-7
v_gene: TRBV6-1
abundance: few
d_gene: .

CDR3aa: CASRGRGSYGYTF
CDR3nt: TGTGCCAGCAGAGGACGGGGTTCCTATGGCTACACCTTC
j_gene: TRBJ1-2
v_gene: TRBV28
abundance: many
d_gene: .

CDR3aa: CSARDEGYYNEQFF
CDR3nt: TGCAGTGCTAGAGATGAGGGGTACTACAATGAGCAGTTCTTC
j_gene: TRBJ2-1
v_gene: TRBV20-1
abundance: few
d_gene: .

CDR3aa: CSVRDGATGYTF
CDR3nt: TGCAGCGTCCGGGACGGGGCGACTGGCTACACCTTC
j_gene: TRBJ1-2
v_gene: TRBV29-1
abundance: .
d_gene: .

CDR3aa: CASSHPGGGRDEQYF
CDR3nt: TGCGCCAGCAGCCACCCCGGGGGGGGGCGGGACGAGCAGTACTTC
j_gene: TRBJ2-7
v_gene: TRBV4-1
abundance: many
d_gene: TRBD2

CDR3aa: CASTQGVSFTGELFF
CDR3nt: TGCGCCAGCACACAGGGGGTGAGTTTCACCGGGGAGCTGTTTTTT
j_gene: TRBJ2-2
v_gene: TRBV5-1
abundance: .
d_gene: TRBD1

CDR3aa: CSVLRPTYEQYF
CDR3nt: TGCAGCGTTTTGCGGCCAACCTACGAGCAGTACTTC
j_gene: TRBJ2-7
v_gene: TRBV29-1
abundance: many
d_gene: .

CDR3aa: CASSQASSGDYEQYF
CDR3nt: TGTGCCAGCAGCCAAGCTTCTAGCGGGGACTACGAGCAGTACTTC
j_gene: TRBJ2-7
v_gene: TRBV4-2
abundance: .
d_gene: TRBD2

CDR3aa: CASSALGVDYEQYF
CDR3nt: TGTGCCAGCAGTGCCTTAGGGGTCGACTACGAGCAGTACTTC
j_gene: TRBJ2-7
v_gene: TRBV12-3/TRBV12-4
abundance: many
d_gene: .

CDR3aa: CASSHAGGGDEQFF
CDR3nt: TGTGCCAGCAGCCACGCGGGGGGAGGCGACGAGCAGTTCTTC
j_gene: TRBJ2-1
v_gene: TRBV3-1
abundance: .
d_gene: TRBD2

CDR3aa: CASSKGTAANTGELFF
CDR3nt: TGTGCCAGCAGTAAGGGGACAGCAGCGAACACCGGGGAGCTGTTTTTT
j_gene: TRBJ2-2
v_gene: TRBV28
abundance: few
d_gene: TRBD1

CDR3aa: CASSMDGTLGTEAFF
CDR3nt: TGCGCCAGCAGCATGGACGGGACCCTGGGGACTGAAGCTTTCTTT
j_gene: TRBJ1-1
v_gene: TRBV5-1
abundance: many
d_gene: .

CDR3aa: CASSLGEQPQHF
CDR3nt: TGTGCCAGCAGCTTAGGGGAACAGCCCCAGCATTTT
j_gene: TRBJ1-5
v_gene: TRBV7-9
abundance: many
d_gene: .

CDR3aa: CASSRGGIDTQYF
CDR3nt: TGTGCCAGCAGCCGGGGGGGCATAGATACGCAGTATTTT
j_gene: TRBJ2-3
v_gene: TRBV12-3/TRBV12-4
abundance: many
d_gene: TRBD2

CDR3aa: CASSLLGFGNTEAFF
CDR3nt: TGCGCCAGCAGCTTGTTAGGATTCGGGAACACTGAAGCTTTCTTT
j_gene: TRBJ1-1
v_gene: TRBV5-1
abundance: many
d_gene: .

CDR3aa: CASSYSRGQPQHF
CDR3nt: TGTGCCAGCAGTTACTCTCGGGGACAGCCCCAGCATTTT
j_gene: TRBJ1-5
v_gene: TRBV6-5
abundance: many
d_gene: .

CDR3aa: CASSWTGANTEAFF
CDR3nt: TGTGCCAGCAGTTGGACAGGGGCGAACACTGAAGCTTTCTTT
j_gene: TRBJ1-1
v_gene: TRBV25-1
abundance: many
d_gene: TRBD1

CDR3aa: CASSYGGAHQETQYF
CDR3nt: TGTGCCAGCAGTTATGGAGGGGCCCACCAAGAGACCCAGTACTTC
j_gene: TRBJ2-5
v_gene: TRBV28
abundance: .
d_gene: .

CDR3aa: CASSRVGRGQGGELFF
CDR3nt: TGCGCCAGCAGCCGGGTCGGCAGGGGGCAAGGCGGGGAGCTGTTTTTT
j_gene: TRBJ2-2
v_gene: TRBV5-1
abundance: few
d_gene: TRBD1

CDR3aa: CAITKGQLNTGELFF
CDR3nt: TGTGCCATCACCAAAGGACAGTTGAACACCGGGGAGCTGTTTTTT
j_gene: TRBJ2-2
v_gene: TRBV10-3
abundance: many
d_gene: .

CDR3aa: CASSLGTGRYTDTQYF
CDR3nt: TGTGCCAGCAGCTTGGGGACCGGGAGATACACAGATACGCAGTATTTT
j_gene: TRBJ2-3
v_gene: TRBV5-6
abundance: few
d_gene: .

CDR3aa: CASSKTASNTGELFF
CDR3nt: TGCGCCAGCAGCAAGACAGCCTCGAACACCGGGGAGCTGTTTTTT
j_gene: TRBJ2-2
v_gene: TRBV5-1
abundance: few
d_gene: .

CDR3aa: CASSLGVGDRVNEQFF
CDR3nt: TGCGCCAGCAGCTTGGGTGTTGGGGACAGGGTCAATGAGCAGTTCTTC
j_gene: TRBJ2-1
v_gene: TRBV5-1
abundance: many
d_gene: TRBD1

CDR3aa: CASSGGGTDEKLFF
CDR3nt: TGCGCCAGCAGCGGGGGGGGTACGGATGAAAAACTGTTTTTT
j_gene: TRBJ1-4
v_gene: TRBV5-1
abundance: many
d_gene: .